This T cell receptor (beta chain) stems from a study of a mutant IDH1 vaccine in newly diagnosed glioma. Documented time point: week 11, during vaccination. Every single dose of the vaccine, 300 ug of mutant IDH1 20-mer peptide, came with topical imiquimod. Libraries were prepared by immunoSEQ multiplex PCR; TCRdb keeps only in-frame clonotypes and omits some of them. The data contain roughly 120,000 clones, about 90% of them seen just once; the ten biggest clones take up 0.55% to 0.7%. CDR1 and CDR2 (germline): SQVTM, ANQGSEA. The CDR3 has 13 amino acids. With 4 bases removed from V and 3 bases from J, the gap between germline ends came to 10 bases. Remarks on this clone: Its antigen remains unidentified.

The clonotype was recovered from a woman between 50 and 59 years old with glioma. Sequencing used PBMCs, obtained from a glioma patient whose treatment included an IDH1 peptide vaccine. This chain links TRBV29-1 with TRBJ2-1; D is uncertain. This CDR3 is CSVADLSYNEQFF. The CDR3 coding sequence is TGCAGCGTTGCTGATCTTAGCTACAATGAGCAGTTCTTC.